One sample yielded the 9 T cell receptor beta chains listed below, sequenced in a study of neurological immune-mediated disorders (dated by TCRdb to about 2019). The library was made by 5' RACE. The sequencing machine was an Illumina HiSeq 2500. Starting from the raw public reads, TCRdb applied fastp trimming at Q25, assembled clones with MiXCR and retained in-frame beta chains. Each record represents a unique CDR3 protein, reported with the most common genes and DNA among its rows. This sample comprises tens of thousands of distinct CDR3 sequences, around 6.8% of them detected only once. The ten largest account for 4.4% of the sample. The specimen was PBMCs. These receptors were collected from a woman in her thirties or forties in good health.

This clonotype was recorded many times. This chain joins TRBV29-1 and TRBJ2-2, with D tentatively TRBD1 or TRBD2 (6 bases each). Trimming cost V 6 bases and J 4 bases, with 15 bases left between them. The CDR3 runs to 14 residues. Germline V gives CDR1 SQVTM, CDR2 ANQGSEA. CDR3 amino acids: CSVGTGGLTGELFF. The CDR3 DNA reads as TGCAGCGTAGGAACTGGGGGGCTCACCGGGGAGCTGTTTTTT.

In this sample, this clonotype turned up many times. The chain joins TRBV29-1 to TRBJ1-1; 9 nucleotides agree with TRBD1. The germline gives CDR1 SQVTM, CDR2 ANQGSEA. J was trimmed by 1 base and V by 7 bases; bases with no gene match: 4. The CDR3 contains 13 residues. CDR3 protein: CSGQDRGNTEAFF. In DNA form, the CDR3 reads TGCAGCGGTCAGGACAGGGGGAACACTGAAGCTTTCTTT.

This clonotype has ten or more counts. The chain combines TRBV20-1 with TRBJ2-5; 9 bases agree with TRBD2. The CDR3 runs 14 residues. Trimming removed 1 base from V and 1 base from J; junction bases left unmatched: 1. Germline lookup yields CDR1 DFQATT and CDR2 SNEGSKA (reference sequence). The CDR3: CSARGGLAQETQYF. The CDR3 DNA reads TGCAGTGCTAGAGGGGGACTAGCCCAAGAGACCCAGTACTTC.

There are many counts of this clonotype. At one end the junction does not follow the germline gene, possibly because of a read error. V usage is TRBV7-7 and J usage is TRBJ2-5; D possibly corresponds to TRBD2 (6 bases). Germline V gene lookup returns CDR1 SSHAT and CDR2 FNYEAQ (reference sequence). The length of the CDR3 is 15 residues. CDR3: CASSLVGTPQETQYF. As DNA, the CDR3 is TGTGCTAGCAGCCTCGTCGGGACTCCGCAAGAGACCCAGTACTTC.

At least ten counts were recorded for this clonotype. The chain links TRBV14 to TRBJ2-1; 9 bases fit TRBD1. The CDR3 loop spans 18 amino acids. CDR1 and CDR2 (germline): SGHDN, FVKESK. V lost 4 bases and J lost 0; bases outside the gene matches: 10. The CDR3 sequence is CASSRDRAPKSSYNEQFF. As DNA, the CDR3 is TGTGCCAGCAGCCGGGACAGGGCCCCGAAGAGCTCCTACAATGAGCAGTTCTTC.

This clonotype is categorized as medium-sized. V usage is TRBV5-1 and J usage is TRBJ2-5, with 7 bases that match TRBD2. With 1 base clipped from V and 4 bases from J, the junction kept 7 bases outside the gene matches. The CDR3 has 15 residues. Germline lookup yields CDR1 SGHRS and CDR2 YFSETQ. In DNA, the CDR3 is TGCGCCAGCAGCTTGTCGGGAGGAGTGAGAGAGACCCAGTACTTC. Translating gives CASSLSGGVRETQYF.

Remarks on this clonotype: At one end the junction does not follow the germline gene, possibly because of a read error. The chain employs TRBV10-3 and TRBJ2-7, with 10 bases that match TRBD2. Germline CDR1 and CDR2: ENHRY and SYGVKD. The CDR3 sequence is 15 residues long. In DNA form, the CDR3 reads TGTGCCATCAACGAAGGACTAGCGGAGACCTACGAGAAGTACTTC. This translates into CAINEGLAETYEKYF.

This clonotype was observed many times. The chain joins TRBV3-1 to TRBJ1-1; D might be TRBD1 (5 bases). This CDR3 contains 14 residues. The ends were cut back, 1 base at V and 2 bases at J, with 8 bases in the middle. The germline V gene has CDR1 LGHDT and CDR2 YNNKEL (reference sequence). In nucleotides, the CDR3 is TGTGCCAGCAGCCAAGGAACAGGCAACACTGAAGCTTTCTTT. It encodes CASSQGTGNTEAFF.

This clonotype was picked up many times. The chain couples TRBV5-5 to TRBJ2-2; D is ambiguous. V shed 4 bases and J shed 3 bases, with 16 bases lying between them. The CDR3 extends over 16 amino acids. Germline CDR1 SGHKS, CDR2 YYEKEE (reference sequence). The CDR3: CASSQTGIFHTGELFF. In DNA, the CDR3 is TGTGCCAGCAGCCAGACTGGGATTTTTCACACCGGGGAGCTGTTTTTT.